The 26 T cell receptor beta chains given below trace back to one sample, sequenced in a study of T cell changes during pregnancy in multiple sclerosis. Assay used: immunoSEQ multiplex PCR; TCRdb lists only in-frame clones, some missing. The repertoire includes roughly 93,000 clones, 85% to 95% of them detected once, and about 1.8% sits in the top ten. The starting material was peripheral blood, obtained in the first trimester of pregnancy. The source of these receptors is a female donor in good health, enrolled as a control in a pregnancy study.

This clone was recorded only once. This chain links TRBV19 with TRBJ1-2, with a weak D call TRBD1 (5 bases). The germline V gene encodes CDR1 LNHDA and CDR2 SQIVND (reference sequence). The CDR3 spans 16 residues. The V end lost 9 bases, the J end lost 3 bases, and 23 bases lay between the germline ends. CDR3 region: CASTKGGDRIDYGYTF. For the CDR3, the DNA is TGTGCCAGCACCAAGGGAGGGGACCGAATCGACTATGGCTACACCTTC. The full variable domain, rest sourced from reference TRBV19 and TRBJ1-2, is DGGITQSPKYLFRKEGQNVTLSCEQNLNHDAMYWYRQDPGQGLRLIYYSQIVNDFQKGDIAEGYSVSREKKESFPLTVTSAQKNPTAFYLCASTKGGDRIDYGYTFGSGTRLTVV.

The rearrangement uses TRBV25-1 and TRBJ1-2; 9 bases are a match to TRBD1. CDR3 length: 12 amino acids. Looked up from germline, CDR1 is MGHDK and CDR2 is SYGVNS. Germline trimming cut 8 bases from V and 8 bases from J; bases unmatched to any gene: 6. In nucleotides, the CDR3 is TGTGCCAGCCAGGACAGGGGTTACGGCTACACCTTC. Encoded protein: CASQDRGYGYTF.

This clone was picked up one time. This chain connects TRBV27 to TRBJ2-7; 9 nucleotides line up with TRBD1. V shed 4 bases and J 7 bases; nucleotides not matched to a gene: 5. Germline CDR1 reads MNHEY; CDR2 reads SMNVEV (reference sequence). CDR3 length: 13 residues. The CDR3 region has the DNA TGTGCCAGCAGTTCAACAGGGGGCCGGGAGCAGTACTTC. Translated, it gives CASSSTGGREQYF.

J is TRBJ1-1 and V is TRBV10-3; D not certain. Trimming removed 0 bases from V and 1 base from J, with 3 bases in between. The CDR3 sequence is 13 residues long. Germline CDR1 reads ENHRY; CDR2 reads SYGVKD. The CDR3 sequence: CAISESRNTEAFF. CDR3 nucleotide sequence: TGTGCCATCAGTGAGTCGAGGAACACTGAAGCTTTCTTT.

The V gene is TRBV29-1, the J gene TRBJ1-2, with TRBD1 matching over 8 bases. This CDR3 has 13 residues. V lost 7 bases, J lost 4 bases, and 8 bases stayed unmatched. Germline CDR1 and CDR2: SQVTM and ANQGSEA. The CDR3 spells CSAEDRVSYGYTF. CDR3 nucleotide sequence: TGCAGCGCCGAGGACAGGGTTAGCTATGGCTACACCTTC. The full variable domain, completed using reference TRBV29-1 and TRBJ1-2, is SAVISQKPSRDICQRGTSLTIQCQVDSQVTMMFWYRQQPGQSLTLIATANQGSEATYESGFVIDKFPISRPNLTFSTLTVSNMSPEDSSIYLCSAEDRVSYGYTFGSGTRLTVV.

The chain carries TRBV5-8 and TRBJ1-5; D is unclear. Trimming shortened V by 2 bases and J by 6 bases, and 9 bases separated the two germline ends. The germline V gene has CDR1 SGHTS and CDR2 YDEGEE. The CDR3 loop spans 13 amino acids. The CDR3 loop reads CASSFLGSQPQHF. In nucleotides, the CDR3 is TGTGCCAGCAGCTTTCTCGGGTCTCAGCCCCAGCATTTT.

This clone is a singleton in its sample. The J gene is TRBJ2-7, the V gene TRBV11-2; TRBD2 might be the D (5 bases). The CDR3 is 13 residues long. The V end was cut by 3 bases, the J end by 2 bases, with 8 bases between. CDR1 and CDR2 (germline): SGHAT, FQNNGV. CDR3 bases: TGTGCCAGCAGCTTTACCGGGGCCTACGAGCAGTACTTC. It specifies CASSFTGAYEQYF.

The CDR3 nucleotides read TGTGCCATCAGGGACCTTAGGGGAACCAATGAGCAGTTCTTC. This codes for CAIRDLRGTNEQFF. The V gene is TRBV10-3, the J gene TRBJ2-1, with D tentatively TRBD1 (5 bases). CDR1 ENHRY and CDR2 SYGVKD come from the germline V gene. This CDR3 spans 14 amino acids. The V end lost 6 bases, the J end lost 6 bases, and 15 bases lay between the germline ends.

The chain recombines TRBV30 with TRBJ2-7; D possibly corresponds to TRBD1 (5 bases). Germline assignment: CDR1 GTSNPN and CDR2 SVGIG (reference sequence). This CDR3 comprises 12 residues. V lost 3 bases to trimming and J lost 1 base, with 7 bases between them. The CDR3 nucleotides are TGTGCCTGGAGAGGGGCATCCTACGAGCAGTACTTC. This gives the protein CAWRGASYEQYF.

V is TRBV4-3 and J is TRBJ1-2, with a possible D match to TRBD1 (6 bases). This CDR3 is 15 amino acids long. Germline assignment: CDR1 LGHNA and CDR2 YSLEER. Trimming stripped 1 base from V and 0 bases from J, with 9 bases between. The CDR3 sequence: CASSQGTEANYGYTF. As DNA, the CDR3 is TGCGCCAGCAGCCAAGGGACAGAAGCTAACTATGGCTACACCTTC.

The chain is built from TRBV6-5 and TRBJ2-3, with TRBD1 matching 7 bases. The CDR3 contains 14 residues. Germline loops: CDR1 MNHEY, CDR2 SVGAGI. V gave up 5 bases and J gave up 2 bases; unmatched junction bases: 4. The CDR3 spells CASSLGQATDTQYF. DNA for the CDR3: TGTGCCAGCAGTCTAGGACAGGCCACAGATACGCAGTATTTT.

The V call is TRBV6-6, the J call TRBJ2-7, with 7 bases matching TRBD2. Germline CDR1 reads MNHNY; CDR2 reads SVGAGI (reference sequence). The ends lost 0 bases at V and 3 bases at J; junction bases unmatched: 5. There are 15 residues in the CDR3. The CDR3 region has the DNA TGTGCCAGCAGTTACTCGAGGGAGGGCCTCTACGAGCAGTACTTC. It yields the protein CASSYSREGLYEQYF.

The CDR3: CASSPLASGDQETQYF. The CDR3 coding sequence is TGTGCCAGCTCACCGCTGGCTAGCGGGGACCAAGAGACCCAGTACTTC. This rearrangement joins TRBV18 to TRBJ2-5, with 9 bases lining up with TRBD2. The CDR3 runs to 16 residues. The trim removed 3 bases at V and 0 bases at J, leaving 5 bases unmatched. Germline V gene lookup returns CDR1 KGHSH and CDR2 LQKENI.

The J gene is TRBJ1-1, the V gene TRBV10-3, with TRBD1 as a possible D gene (5 bases). Germline loops: CDR1 ENHRY, CDR2 SYGVKD. V shed 0 bases and J shed 4 bases, with 12 bases lying between them. This CDR3 is built from 15 residues. For the CDR3, the DNA is TGTGCCATCAGTGAGTCGGCCAGGGAGGCCACTGAAGCTTTCTTT. As protein: CAISESAREATEAFF.

This clone was observed once. The chain recombines TRBV11-1 with TRBJ2-3, with TRBD2 matching 8 bases. Germline assignment: CDR1 SGHAT and CDR2 FQDESV (reference sequence). Trimming at V came to 5 bases and at J to 4 bases, leaving 8 bases not matched to a gene. CDR3 size: 15 residues. The CDR3 sequence is CASSLGRGAADTQYF. In nucleotides, the CDR3 is TGTGCCAGCAGCCTAGGGCGGGGGGCGGCAGATACGCAGTATTTT.

The chain recombines TRBV7-2 with TRBJ2-1; a possible D gene is TRBD1 (6 bases). CDR1 is SGHTA and CDR2 is FQGNSA in the germline V gene. The CDR3 is 15 amino acids. The ends were cut back, 4 bases at V and 8 bases at J, with 18 bases in the middle. Written as DNA, the CDR3 is TGTGCCAGCAGCTCACAGGGAAGGGGTTCGTATGAGCAGTTCTTC. Its translation is CASSSQGRGSYEQFF.

V and J are TRBV4-2 and TRBJ1-2; the D is unclear. The CDR3 has 15 residues. V lost 3 bases, J lost 7 bases, and 18 bases lay in between. Germline-derived CDR1 and CDR2 are LGHNA and YNFKEQ. Written as DNA, the CDR3 is TGTGCCAGCAGCCAGGACTCGCGGGTTGTGGTTGGCTACACCTTC. Its translation is CASSQDSRVVVGYTF.

This chain's CDR3 is CASSLDRVGASGNTIYF. As DNA, the CDR3 is TGTGCCAGCAGCTTAGATAGGGTGGGGGCCTCTGGAAACACCATATATTTT. The chain has TRBV7-9 and TRBJ1-3, with a possible D match to TRBD1 (6 bases). The CDR3 spans 17 residues. Germline V gene lookup returns CDR1 SEHNR and CDR2 FQNEAQ (reference sequence). The V and J ends lost 1 base and 0 bases respectively, with 13 bases between them.

The V gene is TRBV21-1, the J gene TRBJ2-7; the D call of TRBD1 is as the table states it, not checked on the DNA. TRBV21-1 is flagged as a pseudogene. CDR3 size: 15 residues. The CDR3 sequence: CASSNGDRGPYEQYF. DNA for the CDR3: TGTGCCAGCAGCAATGGGGACAGGGGGCCCTACGAGCAGTACTTC.

The chain employs TRBV9 and TRBJ2-7; D is ambiguous. The CDR3 has 14 amino acids. The germline V gene encodes CDR1 SGDLS and CDR2 YYNGEE. V gave up 3 bases and J gave up 0 bases, with 10 bases separating them. The CDR3 loop is CASSASVSSYEQYF. DNA of the CDR3: TGTGCCAGCAGCGCCAGCGTAAGCTCCTACGAGCAGTACTTC.

The chain combines TRBV11-2 with TRBJ2-7, with D tentatively TRBD2 (5 bases). Germline lookup yields CDR1 SGHAT and CDR2 FQNNGV. The CDR3 spans 12 residues. V was trimmed by 5 bases and J by 5 bases, leaving 10 bases between them. The CDR3 region has the DNA TGTGCCAGCAGCCCCTCGGGGAACGAGCAGTACTTC. Translating it yields CASSPSGNEQYF.

The chain couples TRBV4-3 to TRBJ1-4, with 7 bases that match TRBD1. Losses at the gene ends were 0 bases for V and 5 bases for J; bases not matched to a gene: 9. The CDR3 spans 17 residues. The germline V gene has CDR1 LGHNA and CDR2 YSLEER. The CDR3 DNA reads as TGCGCCAGCAGCCAAGAAGATGGTAGGGGGCTGAATGAAAAACTGTTTTTT. This encodes CASSQEDGRGLNEKLFF.

The rearrangement uses TRBV19 and TRBJ2-7; a possible D gene is TRBD2 (7 bases). Trimming removed 5 bases at V and 3 bases at J, with 11 bases between. The CDR3 has 13 residues. Germline V gives CDR1 LNHDA, CDR2 SQIVND (reference sequence). The CDR3 loop reads CASSSGGHYEQYF. CDR3 nucleotides: TGTGCCAGTAGTTCCGGGGGGCACTACGAGCAGTACTTC.

This clone came up a few times. This chain's CDR3 is CASNGQGPTGGTGELFF. CDR3 sequence (DNA): TGTGCCAGCAACGGACAGGGGCCAACCGGAGGGACCGGGGAGCTGTTTTTT. The chain uses TRBV2 and TRBJ2-2; TRBD1 matches 9 bases. The length of the CDR3 is 17 residues. Trimming at V came to 7 bases and at J to 5 bases, leaving 14 bases not matched to a gene. Germline V gene lookup returns CDR1 SNHLY and CDR2 FYNNEI. The whole variable domain, remainder taken from reference TRBV2 and TRBJ2-2, is EPEVTQTPSHQVTQMGQEVILRCVPISNHLYFYWYRQILGQKVEFLVSFYNNEISEKSEIFDDQFSVERPDGSNFTLKIRSTKLEDSAMYFCASNGQGPTGGTGELFFGEGSRLTVL.

J is TRBJ1-6 and V is TRBV7-2; D may be TRBD1 (5 bases). CDR1 SGHTA and CDR2 FQGNSA come from the germline V gene. Trimming pared 2 bases from V and 0 bases from J, leaving 17 bases between. The CDR3 loop spans 19 amino acids. The CDR3 nucleotides read TGTGCCAGCAGCTTAAGGGCCAGGGCGACCAGCTCCTATAATTCACCCCTCCACTTT. Translated, it gives CASSLRARATSSYNSPLHF.

The chain recombines TRBV10-2 with TRBJ2-7; 14 bases align to TRBD2. In germline, CDR1 is WSHSY, CDR2 SAAADI. Trimming took 6 bases from V and 2 from J; bases not matched to a gene: 3. The CDR3 runs 15 residues. The CDR3, as DNA: TGCGCCAGCAGAGAGACTAGCGGGGGGGCCTACGAGCAGTACTTC. Translating it yields CASRETSGGAYEQYF.